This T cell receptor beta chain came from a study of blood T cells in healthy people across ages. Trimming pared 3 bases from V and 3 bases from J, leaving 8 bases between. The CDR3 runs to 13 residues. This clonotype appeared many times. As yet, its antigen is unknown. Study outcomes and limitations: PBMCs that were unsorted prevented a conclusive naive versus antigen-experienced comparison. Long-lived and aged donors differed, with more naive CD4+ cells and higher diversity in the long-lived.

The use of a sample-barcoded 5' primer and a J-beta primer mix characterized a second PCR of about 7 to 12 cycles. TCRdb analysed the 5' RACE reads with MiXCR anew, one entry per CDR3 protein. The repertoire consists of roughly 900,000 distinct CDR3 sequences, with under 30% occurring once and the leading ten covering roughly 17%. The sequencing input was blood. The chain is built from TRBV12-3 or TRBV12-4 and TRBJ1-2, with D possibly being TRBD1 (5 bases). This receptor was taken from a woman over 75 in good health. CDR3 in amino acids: CASSLSGYYGYTF. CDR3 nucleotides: TGTGCCAGCAGTTTGTCAGGGTACTATGGCTACACCTTC.